This T cell receptor beta chain was obtained from a study of read filtering for tumor transcriptome and immune sequencing (dated by TCRdb to 2020 to 2022). With respect to the entire study: The cohort was composed of 17 to 20 male and 13 to 15 female patients, with a mean age of roughly 61 years and an age range of roughly 40 to 80. TCR-region mapped reads per sample ranged from about 3.5 to 10.27 million with IR-seq versus only 85 to 1273 with RNA-seq. A main aim was a read-filtering strategy for immune repertoire data, specifically whether clonotypes supported by a single read should be removed. By revised international staging, eight or nine patients were R-ISS I, under 20 were R-ISS II and 6 or 7 were R-ISS III. After DNase treatment, whole-transcriptome libraries were prepared with the TruSeq RNA Access Library Prep Kit. The study compared TCR repertoires from targeted immune repertoire sequencing and bulk whole-transcriptome sequencing run on the same bone marrow samples.

CDR1 MDHEN and CDR2 SYDVKM were looked up in the germline V gene. The CDR3 sequence holds 15 residues, the cysteine and phenylalanine included. Only the CDR3 portion is preserved as DNA: 45 bases, with reading frame beginning at the first base. At the junction V is shortened by 4 bases and J by 2 bases, with 15 bases in between. On the study overall, not on this receptor specifically: When single-read clonotypes were removed, the proportions of shared clonotypes in IR-seq and RNA-seq correlated more strongly. Compared with RNA-seq, IR-seq captured clonotypes at much higher depth and more reliably, and a smaller IR-seq throughput was enough to identify most shared clonotypes. Single-read clonotypes made up around 80% of clonotypes but only 3.5% to 4% of total reads in IR-seq, compared with just under 75% of clonotypes and approximately 45% of reads in RNA-seq. The sorted CD138-negative fraction was composed of a mixed bone marrow immune population rather than of purified T cells.

The Immunoverse kit was used to build TCR libraries from about 430 ng RNA, with molecular barcoded adaptors covering alpha/delta and beta/gamma chains. TCR library preparation used the same RNA that was used for transcriptome sequencing. Sequencing of the TCR libraries was done on an Illumina HiSeq 4000 with 2 x 150 cycles. For the original study's pipeline: With MiXCR, TCR reads were aligned to human V, D, J and C references and assembled into CDR3 clonotypes, with quality filtering and error correction included. Clonotype counts and gene usage diversity were analyzed with the tcR package in R. For inspection of raw mapping reads, RNA-seq reads were mapped by STAR aligner version 2.5.3a onto GRCh37 of the human genome. To test how sequencing depth affects detected clonotypes, IR-seq fastq files were randomly downsampled with Seqtk 1.3. The public sequencing data were trimmed at Q25 with fastp and processed into clonotypes with MiXCR by TCRdb, which kept only in-frame beta chains. Rows with a matching CDR3 protein are joined into one entry that keeps the most common DNA and genes. The V and J calls were determined by TCRdb, not by the authors. The sample has 46,000 or so distinct CDR3 sequences on record, around 19% of them singletons. In total, the top ten clones hold approximately 15% of the sample.

This clonotype was counted many times. Its antigen is not yet known. Base qualities are missing; no much larger clone stands one base away. Every patient had bone marrow sampled at the time of active disease. Bone marrow mononuclear cells were isolated by Ficoll-Hypaque density gradient centrifugation. Myeloma plasma cells were removed and CD138-negative cells were collected by negative selection after labeling with CD138 magnetic microbeads on a MACS separator. The purity of the isolated cells was checked by flow cytometry with CD138 antibodies on an Attune NxT. TRIzol reagent was used to extract total RNA, which was then quantified with a NanoDrop spectrophotometer. Paired RNA-seq and IR-seq were performed on the CD138-negative bone marrow sample of each patient.

Sample: a population of CD138-negative cells sorted from bone marrow. The cell subset or site label for this specimen denotes: bone marrow mononuclear cells depleted of CD138+ plasma/myeloma cells by negative magnetic selection. The chain is assembled from TRBV28 and TRBJ2-7; 5 matching bases give a weak D call of TRBD2. This clonotype was obtained from a donor over 35 with multiple myeloma. The CDR3 reads CASSSPGRVAYEQYF. The DNA sequence follows: TGTGCCAGCAGTTCCCCTGGGCGGGTGGCCTACGAGCAGTACTTC.